Sequencing of this T cell receptor beta chain was carried out in a study of response to subunit inactivated influenza vaccine. Study-level points and caveats: Seasonal influenza vaccination, on each occasion, was suggested by the authors to recruit few new T cells.

This clonotype was picked up a small number of times. The antigen remains undetermined. The V gene lost 4 bases and the J gene lost 5 bases, with 17 bases spanning the gap. Germline CDR1 is LGHDT and CDR2 is YNNKEL (reference sequence). The CDR3 is 15 residues long. TCRdb called the RT-PCR reads again in MiXCR, with one record for every CDR3 protein. The profile covers fewer than 650,000 distinct CDR3 sequences, with 10% to 15% appearing a single time and about an eighth taken by the ten largest. The V and J genes are TRBV3-1 and TRBJ2-5; D call uncertain. The sequencing here drew on PBMCs from blood, taken roughly 45 days after vaccination. This receptor was obtained from a man aged 50 to 59 who received an inactivated influenza vaccine. CDR3 coding DNA: TGTGCCAGCAGCCCCTCGCTAGAGTCTGGGGAGACCCAGTACTTC. Translated, it gives CASSPSLESGETQYF.